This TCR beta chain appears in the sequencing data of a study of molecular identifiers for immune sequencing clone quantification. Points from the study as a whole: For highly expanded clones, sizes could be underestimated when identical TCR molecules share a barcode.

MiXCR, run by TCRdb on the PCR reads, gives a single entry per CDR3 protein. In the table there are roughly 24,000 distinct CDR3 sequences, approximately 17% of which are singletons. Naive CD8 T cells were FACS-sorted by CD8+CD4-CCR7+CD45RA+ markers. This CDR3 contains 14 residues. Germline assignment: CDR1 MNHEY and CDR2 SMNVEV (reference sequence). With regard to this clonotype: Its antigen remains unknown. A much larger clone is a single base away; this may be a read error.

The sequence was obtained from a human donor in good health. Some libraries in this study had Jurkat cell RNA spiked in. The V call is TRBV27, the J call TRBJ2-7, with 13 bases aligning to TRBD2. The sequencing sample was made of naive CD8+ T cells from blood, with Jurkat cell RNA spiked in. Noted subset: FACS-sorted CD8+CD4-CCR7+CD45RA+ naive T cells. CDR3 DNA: TGTGCCGGCAGTTGGACTAGCGGGGGCTACGAGCAGTACTTC. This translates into CAGSWTSGGYEQYF.